This T cell receptor beta chain was sequenced in a study of CD8+CD57+ T cells in acquired aplastic anemia. Genomic DNA acted as the template from which TCR beta VDJ combination and CDR3 sequence profiling were carried out. Using its own MiXCR run on the reads, TCRdb lists one record per CDR3 protein. The sample contains 210,000 or so distinct CDR3 sequences, roughly 45% of which appear only once. CDR1 SGHTA and CDR2 FQGTGA come from the germline V gene. The CDR3 sequence is 18 residues long. V shed 5 bases, J shed 2 bases, and the junction held 12 bases outside the gene matches. This clonotype was found a few times. Selection for sequencing was limited to patients who had shown CD8+CD57+ cell expansion by flow cytometry.

This TCR was sampled from a human donor with aplastic anemia. The sample taken for sequencing was sorted CD4+, CD8+, or CD8+CD57+ T cells (not recorded which) from PBMCs. The chain links TRBV7-3 to TRBJ2-3, with 11 bases fitting TRBD2. The CDR3 DNA follows: TGTGCCAGCAGCCCCCCACTAGCGGGGGCCCTAAACACAGATACGCAGTATTTT. Its protein is CASSPPLAGALNTDTQYF.